This T cell receptor beta chain was sequenced during a study of blood T cell repertoires in COVID-19. In the study overall: PBMCs, B-cell-depleted T cells, or T cells provided the cDNA or gDNA that made up the material.

Trimming pared 2 bases from V and 5 bases from J, leaving 9 bases between. This CDR3 is 14 amino acids long. CDR1 and CDR2 from the germline V gene are SEHNR and FQNEAQ (reference sequence). Original processing methods: Scientists estimated how many nucleated cells there were by amplifying reference gene primers. The assay was immunoSEQ multiplex PCR, and TCRdb's table has in-frame clones only and misses some. From that table come the V and J calls and clone size; the DNA was used to work out D and trimming. The table lists tens of thousands of clones, about 92% of them singletons. This clone was observed a handful of times.

V usage is TRBV7-9 and J usage is TRBJ2-2; D gene ambiguous. The sequence derives from a human donor in a cohort sampled during active COVID-19. Source material: peripheral blood. The CDR3 spells CASSLTLTTGELFF. The CDR3 bases are TGTGCCAGCAGCTTAACGTTAACTACCGGGGAGCTGTTTTTT.